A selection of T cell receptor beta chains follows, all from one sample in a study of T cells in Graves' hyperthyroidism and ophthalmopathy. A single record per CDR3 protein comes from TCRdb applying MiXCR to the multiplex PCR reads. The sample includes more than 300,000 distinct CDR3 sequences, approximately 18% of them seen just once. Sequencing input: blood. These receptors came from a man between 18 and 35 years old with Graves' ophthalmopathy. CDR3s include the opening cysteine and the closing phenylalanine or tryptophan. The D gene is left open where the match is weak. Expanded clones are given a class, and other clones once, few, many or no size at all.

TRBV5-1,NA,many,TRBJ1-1,TGCGCCAGCAGCTTGGCCGGGGGACTCATGAACACTGAAGCTTTCTTT,CASSLAGGLMNTEAFF
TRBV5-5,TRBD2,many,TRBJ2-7,TGTGCCAGCAGCCCCAAAACTAGCGGGGGAACCTCCTACGAGCAGTACTTC,CASSPKTSGGTSYEQYF
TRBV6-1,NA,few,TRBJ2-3,TGTGCCAGCAGAAGGACAGCCTGGGGAGCAGATACGCAGTATTTT,CASRRTAWGADTQYF
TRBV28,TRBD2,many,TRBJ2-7,TGTGCCAGCGTCGGGGGGTACCAGCAGTACTTC,CASVGGYQQYF
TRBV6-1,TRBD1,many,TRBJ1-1,TGTGCCAGCAGTGAAAGAGGGGACAGGTCTGGAGCTTTCTTT,CASSERGDRSGAFF
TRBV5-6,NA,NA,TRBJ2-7,TGTGCCAGCAGCCTGACAGTCTCCAACGAGCAGTACTTC,CASSLTVSNEQYF
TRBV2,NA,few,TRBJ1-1,TGTGCCAGCAGTGTCGCGGAGAACACTGAAGCTTTCTTT,CASSVAENTEAFF
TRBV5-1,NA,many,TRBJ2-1,TGCGCCAGCAGCTTCTCGGACTCCTACAATGAGCAGTTCTTC,CASSFSDSYNEQFF
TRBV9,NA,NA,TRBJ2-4,TGTGCCAGCAGCGTCGGGGACATCGGCGACATTCAGTACTTC,CASSVGDIGDIQYF
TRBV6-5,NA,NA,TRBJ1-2,TGTGCCAGCAGTTACTCTTCTGGGCAGATCTATGGCTACACCTTC,CASSYSSGQIYGYTF
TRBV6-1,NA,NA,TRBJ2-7,TGTGCCAGCAGTGAAGTAAGTGAAAAGCAGTACTTC,CASSEVSEKQYF
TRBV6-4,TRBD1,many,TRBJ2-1,TGTGCCAGCAGTGATAAGGACAGGGATGAGCAGTTCTTC,CASSDKDRDEQFF
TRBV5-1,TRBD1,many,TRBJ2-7,TGCGCCAGCAGCAGGGACAGGGGGCCCTACGAGCAGTACTTC,CASSRDRGPYEQYF
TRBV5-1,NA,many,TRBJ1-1,TGCGCCAGCAGCTTGGTATCGGAGAACACTGAAGCTTTCTTT,CASSLVSENTEAFF
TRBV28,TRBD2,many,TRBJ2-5,TGTGCCAGCAGTTTCGGCGGGGGGGCCTTGGAAGAGACCCAGTACTTC,CASSFGGGALEETQYF
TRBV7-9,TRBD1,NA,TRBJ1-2,TGTGCCAGCAGCTCGGGACAGTTTACGGGCGGCTACACCTTC,CASSSGQFTGGYTF
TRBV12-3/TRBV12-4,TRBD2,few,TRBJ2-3,TGTGCCAGCCGGCCCCTGGCGTGGCGGGGGAGCACAGATACGCAGTATTTT,CASRPLAWRGSTDTQYF
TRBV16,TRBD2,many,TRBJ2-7,TGTGCCAGCTCGGGTAGCGGGGGGATTGCCTACGAGCAGTACTTC,CASSGSGGIAYEQYF
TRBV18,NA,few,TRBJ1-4,TGTGCCAGCTCATCCCAGGGAGTAAGGGAAAAACTGTTTTTT,CASSSQGVREKLFF
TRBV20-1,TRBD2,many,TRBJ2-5,TGCAGTGCTAGAACTAGCGGGGGGGCCTTTGAGACCCAGTACTTC,CSARTSGGAFETQYF
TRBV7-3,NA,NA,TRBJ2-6,TGTGCCAGCAGCTCGCAGGGGCCAAACGTCCTGACTTTC,CASSSQGPNVLTF
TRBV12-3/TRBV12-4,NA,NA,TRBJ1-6,TGTGCCAGCAGTTCTGGAGGTTCCCCAGATCCTAGTTATTCACCCCTCCACTTT,CASSSGGSPDPSYSPLHF
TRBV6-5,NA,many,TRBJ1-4,TGTGCCAGCAGTTACTCGAGGGGTGAAAAACTGTTTTTT,CASSYSRGEKLFF
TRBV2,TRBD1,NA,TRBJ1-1,TGTGCCAGCAGTGGGGACAGGGGGCAACGTGTGGGAACTGAAGCTTTCTTT,CASSGDRGQRVGTEAFF
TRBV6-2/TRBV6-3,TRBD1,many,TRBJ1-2,TGTGCCGTCTCCCGGGACAGGGACTATGGCTACACCTTC,CAVSRDRDYGYTF
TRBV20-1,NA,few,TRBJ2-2,TGCAGTGCTAGGGGGGAAACCGGGGAGCTGTTTTTT,CSARGETGELFF
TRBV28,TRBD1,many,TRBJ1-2,TGTGCCAGCAGTTTGCGGGGGACAGGGGGTTCTGGTGGCTACACCTTC,CASSLRGTGGSGGYTF
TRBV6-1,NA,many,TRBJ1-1,TGTGCCAGCAGTCGTCAGACATCGAGCACTGAAGCTTTCTTT,CASSRQTSSTEAFF
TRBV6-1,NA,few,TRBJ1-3,TGTGCCAGCGGAGGCGGAAACACCATATATTTT,CASGGGNTIYF
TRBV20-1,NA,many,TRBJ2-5,TGCAGTGCGTGGGTAAAGACCCAGTACTTC,CSAWVKTQYF